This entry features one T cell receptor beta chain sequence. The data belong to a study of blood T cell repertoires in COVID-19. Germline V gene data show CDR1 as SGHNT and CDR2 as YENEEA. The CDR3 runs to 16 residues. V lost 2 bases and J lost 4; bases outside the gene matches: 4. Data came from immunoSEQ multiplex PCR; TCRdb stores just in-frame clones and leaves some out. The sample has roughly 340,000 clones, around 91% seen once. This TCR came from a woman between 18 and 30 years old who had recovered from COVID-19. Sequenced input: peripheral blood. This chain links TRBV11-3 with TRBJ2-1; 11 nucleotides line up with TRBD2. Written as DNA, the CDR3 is TGTGCCAGCAGCTTACGACTAGCGGGAAGATACAATGAGCAGTTCTTC. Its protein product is CASSLRLAGRYNEQFF.